This is a list of T cell receptor beta chains from one sample in a study of control samples from healthy donors and cancer patients. Assay used: immunoSEQ multiplex PCR; TCRdb lists only in-frame clones, some missing. The sample has 90,000 to 100,000 clones, about four fifths seen once. The sequenced sample consisted of blood. Receptors were obtained from a man aged 60 to 69 in good health. Each CDR3 is given with its conserved first and last residue.

j_call v_call cdr3_aa
TRBJ1-2 TRBV7-3 CASSRDSGGDGYTF
TRBJ1-6 TRBV7-3 CASSLNGGAVVGSPLHF
TRBJ2-7 TRBV5-1 CASRDSYYEQYF
TRBJ2-7 TRBV29-1 CSVEGLGTYEQYF
TRBJ2-7 TRBV10-3 CAISETDYEQYF
TRBJ1-1 TRBV9 CASSVVVSGANTEAFF
TRBJ2-7 TRBV29-1 CSAVPRQGNIYEQYF
TRBJ1-5 TRBV10-3 CAISESGQGNQPQHF
TRBJ2-7 TRBV24-1 CATSDPGSSYEQYF
TRBJ2-1 TRBV5-4 CASSTGGDSYNEQFF
TRBJ2-5 TRBV7-8 CASNIRGYPGPEKEETQYF
TRBJ1-5 TRBV24-1 CATRRGGRHQPQHF
TRBJ2-5 TRBV5-1 CASSLGRFEETQYF
TRBJ2-1 TRBV5-8 CASSLGEGELSDEQFF
TRBJ2-5 TRBV7-8 CASNMAGPGETQYF
TRBJ2-7 TRBV7-9 CASSLVVTASSYEQYF
TRBJ2-1 TRBV3-1/TRBV3-2 CASSPSLRGSVNEQFF
TRBJ2-1 TRBV27 CASSLSTGFGNEQFF
TRBJ2-3 TRBV3-1/TRBV3-2 CASSQEGGGTDTQYF
TRBJ2-7 TRBV29-1 CSVEDPDREYEQYF
TRBJ1-1 TRBV3-1/TRBV3-2 CASSQGKGVATEAFF
TRBJ1-1 TRBV3-1/TRBV3-2 CASRSGGTYTTEAFF
TRBJ2-3 TRBV28 CATDRGGTDTQYF
TRBJ2-3 TRBV6-5 CASSYDGSSTDTQYF
TRBJ1-5 TRBV28 CAIWEGRYSNQPQHF
TRBJ2-2 TRBV24-1 CATSDIGLVGGGELFF
TRBJ1-2 TRBV14 CASSQDGPWEFTDGYTF
TRBJ1-4 TRBV15 CATSRDSQLGEKLFF
TRBJ2-7 TRBV5-1 CASSYDGGSYEQYF
TRBJ2-3 TRBV3-1/TRBV3-2 CASRLAGTGAGDTQYF
TRBJ2-3 TRBV24-1 CATSDRQGGITADTQYF
TRBJ2-6 TRBV10-3 CAISPILGTDPSGANVLTF
TRBJ2-5 TRBV5-1 CASSFNVQETQYF
TRBJ2-5 TRBV19 CASGEARGPETQYF
TRBJ2-7 TRBV20-1 CSVGPGEYF
TRBJ2-2 TRBV9 CASEGRPNTGELFF
TRBJ2-3 TRBV5-1 CASSPGARGTDTQYF
TRBJ2-7 TRBV19 CASSISGPFATSYEQYF
TRBJ2-3 TRBV2 CASSGETGRRYF
TRBJ2-3 TRBV7-6 CASSFGTGVTDTQYF
TRBJ2-2 TRBV9 CASSVTGGITGELFF
TRBJ2-4 TRBV5-1 CASSFGGLQGKNIQYF
TRBJ2-2 TRBV18 CASSPLGLRTGAGELFF
TRBJ1-1 TRBV19 CASSRTGDGTEAFF
TRBJ1-1 TRBV29-1 CSVDRGPGTEAFF
TRBJ2-3 TRBV5-5 CASSLAPWTSIRAADTQYF
TRBJ2-7 TRBV5-4 CASSWGRERGTASYEQYF
TRBJ1-2 TRBV3-1/TRBV3-2 CASRQGNYGYTF
TRBJ2-2 TRBV30 CAWSGAPGELFF
TRBJ2-1 TRBV9 CASDLSGGFYEQFF
TRBJ2-3 TRBV11-2 CASSPPLGLAPTDTQYF
TRBJ2-1 TRBV6-5 CASSPLGNYNEQFF
TRBJ2-5 TRBV9 CASSPQPGGLKETQYF
TRBJ2-2 TRBV27 CASSSSDRVPGELFF
TRBJ1-1 TRBV6-5 CASMGSTRSLEAFF
TRBJ1-2 TRBV6-5 CASRQGDAAYGYTF
TRBJ2-1 TRBV7-8 CASSLARLEVSGEQFF